This T cell receptor beta chain was sequenced during a study of Graves' ophthalmopathy and Graves' hyperthyroidism. RNA served as the template for amplifying TCR beta CDR3 regions. The library came from an HTBI-primed first-round RT-PCR and a second-round multiplex PCR. One entry per CDR3 protein results from TCRdb running MiXCR on the multiplex PCR reads. The table shows more than 550,000 distinct CDR3 sequences, with about 40% occurring only once. V trimming: 3 bases; J trimming: 4 bases; junction bases outside the gene matches: 3. Germline lookup yields CDR1 LNHNV and CDR2 YYDKDF (reference sequence). The CDR3 length is 14 residues.

V is TRBV15 and J is TRBJ1-5; TRBD1 matches 7 bases. Specimen: peripheral blood. This receptor was taken from an adult man with Graves' ophthalmopathy. In nucleotides, the CDR3 is TGTGCCACCAGCAGGAGGGACAGAAATCAGCCCCAGCATTTT. Translating gives CATSRRDRNQPQHF. Full variable domain (outside the CDR3, taken from reference TRBV15 and TRBJ1-5): DAMVIQNPRYQVTQFGKPVTLSCSQTLNHNVMYWYQQKSSQAPKLLFHYYDKDFNNEADTPDNFQSRRPNTSFCFLDIRSPGLGDTAMYLCATSRRDRNQPQHFGDGTRLSIL.